This T cell receptor (beta chain) is drawn from a study of chemoradiotherapy in HPV16-positive cancers. Whole-study context: Candidate HPV-specific clones and shared TCR motifs came from a couple of HPV16-positive patients. Study observations and caveats: In HPV16-positive patients, HPV-responsive T-cell expansion tracked better recurrence-free survival.

Assay: immunoSEQ multiplex PCR; the TCRdb copy retains only in-frame clones and omits some. In the table there are 9,500 to 15,000 clones, 88% of which are singletons. For this clone: Its antigen is unknown. Other nucleotide sequences from this sample produce the same CDR3.

V gave up 4 bases and J gave up 5 bases; unmatched junction bases: 2. This CDR3 region has 13 residues. The germline CDR1 and CDR2 sequences are SGHNT and YYREEE (reference sequence). The receptor was derived from a human donor with HPV-associated anogenital cancer. Specimen: blood, collected from a patient who underwent chemoradiotherapy. This sequence joins TRBV5-4 and TRBJ2-5, with 10 bases fitting TRBD1. Written as DNA, the CDR3 is TGTGCCAGCAGCGTGGGACAGGGGGAGACCCAGTACTTC. Its protein product is CASSVGQGETQYF.